The 13 T cell receptor beta chains given below trace back to one sample, sequenced in a study of blood T cell repertoires in COVID-19. Repertoires were generated with immunoSEQ multiplex PCR, while TCRdb's copy carries only in-frame clones and drops some. This sample has hundreds of thousands of clones; approximately 85% occur once, and the top ten carry 4.5% to 6%. Sequenced input: peripheral blood. These TCRs come from a man aged 45-60 years with active or convalescent COVID-19.

The sample holds one count of this clone. J is TRBJ1-4 and V is TRBV7-9, with D possibly matching TRBD1 (5 bases). The V gene lost 3 bases and the J gene lost 11 bases, with 16 bases spanning the gap. CDR1 is SEHNR, CDR2 FQNEAQ, per germline (reference sequence). The CDR3 has 14 amino acids. CDR3 DNA: TGTGCCAGCAGCTTCTCGTTGCAGGGTGGGAAACTGTTTTTT. This translates into CASSFSLQGGKLFF.

This chain joins TRBV30 and TRBJ1-5; D is unclear. Germline values: CDR1 GTSNPN, CDR2 SVGIG (reference sequence). Trimming cost V 0 bases and J 6 bases, with 9 bases left between them. This CDR3 has 13 amino acids. CDR3 residues: CAWSVHAGQPQHF. In DNA form, the CDR3 reads TGTGCCTGGAGTGTCCACGCGGGTCAGCCCCAGCATTTT.

In its sample, this clone was seen once. J is TRBJ1-2 and V is TRBV30; TRBD1 matches at 8 bases. Unmatched junction bases numbered 4, after V lost 3 bases and J lost 4 bases. CDR1 GTSNPN and CDR2 SVGIG come from the germline V gene (reference sequence). The length of the CDR3 is 13 residues. As DNA, the CDR3 is TGTGCCTGGAGGGCAGGGGGCTTCTATGGCTACACCTTC. This translates into CAWRAGGFYGYTF.

J is TRBJ2-5 and V is TRBV10-2; 11 bases are a match to TRBD2. The CDR3 loop spans 14 amino acids. Germline CDR1 is WSHSY and CDR2 is SAAADI. V shed 6 bases and J 4 bases; nucleotides not matched to a gene: 4. CDR3: CASRIAGGRETQYF. The CDR3 region has the DNA TGCGCCAGCAGAATAGCGGGAGGGAGAGAGACCCAGTACTTC.

The chain joins TRBV19 to TRBJ1-4; TRBD1 matches 7 bases. Germline loops: CDR1 LNHDA, CDR2 SQIVND (reference sequence). Trimming removed 5 bases from V and 8 bases from J; junction bases left unmatched: 14. This CDR3 comprises 16 residues. The CDR3 nucleotides read TGTGCCAGTAGTCTTGGCATGGGACAGCTATACGAAAAACTGTTTTTT. This sequence encodes CASSLGMGQLYEKLFF.

V is TRBV11-2 and J is TRBJ2-7; 12 bases agree with TRBD2. The CDR3 has 14 residues. Germline lookup yields CDR1 SGHAT and CDR2 FQNNGV. Trimming removed 7 bases from V and 4 bases from J; junction bases left unmatched: 5. The DNA for the CDR3 is TGTGCCAGCACGACTAGCGGGAGTATTTACGAGCAGTACTTC. As protein: CASTTSGSIYEQYF.

The rearrangement joins TRBV13 to TRBJ2-3; 9 nucleotides agree with TRBD1. CDR3 length: 15 residues. Germline-derived CDR1 and CDR2 are PRHDT and FYEKMQ (reference sequence). V shed 7 bases and J 6 bases; nucleotides not matched to a gene: 11. The CDR3 nucleotides are TGTGCCAGCAACCAGGGGGGGACAGGGAAGGATACGCAGTATTTT. Translation gives CASNQGGTGKDTQYF.

The J gene is TRBJ2-7, the V gene TRBV7-9; D possibly corresponds to TRBD1 (6 bases). The V gene lost 1 base and the J gene lost 6 bases, with 10 bases spanning the gap. The CDR3 runs 13 residues. CDR1 is SEHNR and CDR2 is FQNEAQ in the germline V gene (reference sequence). The CDR3 DNA follows: TGTGCCAGCAGCTTAGGCGCCAGGGGCGAGCAGTACTTC. Translation: CASSLGARGEQYF.

This chain uses TRBV28 with TRBJ2-7; D may be TRBD2 (5 bases). CDR1 and CDR2 from the germline V gene are MDHEN and SYDVKM. V was clipped by 3 bases and J by 5 bases, with 14 bases between them. This CDR3 has 14 amino acids. This CDR3 is CASSFEDWFDEQYF. CDR3 nucleotide sequence: TGTGCCAGCAGTTTTGAGGACTGGTTTGACGAGCAGTACTTC. Full variable domain (rest looked up from reference TRBV28 and TRBJ2-7): DVKVTQSSRYLVKRTGEKVFLECVQDMDHENMFWYRQDPGLGLRLIYFSYDVKMKEKGDIPEGYSVSREKKERFSLILESASTNQTSMYLCASSFEDWFDEQYFGPGTRLTVT.

The chain combines TRBV5-1 with TRBJ2-3; 8 nucleotides agree with TRBD2. The germline V gene has CDR1 SGHRS and CDR2 YFSETQ. Unmatched junction bases numbered 5, after V lost 4 bases and J lost 4 bases. This CDR3 has 14 amino acids. The CDR3 protein is CASSKSGSSDTQYF. The CDR3 DNA reads as TGCGCCAGCAGCAAGAGCGGGAGTTCAGATACGCAGTATTTT. Full variable domain (outside the CDR3, taken from reference TRBV5-1 and TRBJ2-3): KAGVTQTPRYLIKTRGQQVTLSCSPISGHRSVSWYQQTPGQGLQFLFEYFSETQRNKGNFPGRFSGRQFSNSRSEMNVSTLELGDSALYLCASSKSGSSDTQYFGPGTRLTVL.

As to this clone: It may be a read error: a sequence one base away is much more abundant. The rearrangement uses TRBV7-8 and TRBJ1-3; 8 positions agree with TRBD1. Germline V gene data show CDR1 as SGHVS and CDR2 as FQNEAQ. V shed 5 bases, J shed 0 bases, and the junction held 3 bases outside the gene matches. The CDR3 spans 15 residues. The CDR3 sequence is CASSRGQGSGNTIYF. The CDR3 DNA sequence: TGTGCCAGCAGCCGTGGACAGGGCTCTGGAAACACCATATATTTT.

This clone was seen a few times. The chain recombines TRBV5-1 with TRBJ1-3; D remains ambiguous. Germline V CDR1 and CDR2: SGHRS, YFSETQ. This CDR3 has 15 residues. V lost 3 bases to trimming and J lost 0 bases, with 10 bases between them. As DNA, the CDR3 is TGCGCCAGCAGCTCTGTCCCTAGCTCTGGAAACACCATATATTTT. Translating gives CASSSVPSSGNTIYF.

The count of this clone is one. The chain joins TRBV10-1 to TRBJ2-3, with D possibly being TRBD1 (6 bases). The CDR3 totals 13 residues. V lost 0 bases to trimming and J lost 8 bases, with 9 bases between them. Germline V gives CDR1 WNHNN, CDR2 SYGVQD (reference sequence). CDR3 sequence reads: CASSESGAGTQYF. The CDR3 coding sequence is TGCGCCAGCAGTGAGTCGGGGGCGGGTACGCAGTATTTT.